Below, one T cell receptor (beta chain) is given with its context. The CDR3 sequence is 15 residues long. Unmatched junction bases numbered 6, after V lost 5 bases and J lost 3 bases. Per the germline V gene, CDR1 is SGHAT and CDR2 is FQNNGV. The sample comes from a study of cytomegalovirus exposure and HLA in healthy donors. Both 60 Vbeta primers and 13 Jbeta primers went into the PCR. Sequencing was performed with immunoSEQ multiplex PCR; in TCRdb, only in-frame clones are kept and a portion is missing. Among 150,000 to 160,000 clones, roughly 74% were seen once, and the ten largest hold 2.8%. The chain combines TRBV11-2 with TRBJ1-4; TRBD1 agrees at 7 bases. This receptor was taken from a man between 18 and 35 years old in good health and CMV-seronegative. Sequenced: PBMCs. CDR3 sequence reads: CASSPGGRSNEKLFF. CDR3 bases: TGTGCCAGCAGCCCAGGGGGGCGGTCTAATGAAAAACTGTTTTTT.